These 5 T cell receptor beta chains originate from one sample sequenced in a study of CD8 T cells in ankylosing spondylitis. Each CDR3 protein gets one entry after TCRdb re-called the 5' RACE reads with MiXCR. The repertoire has around 300,000 distinct CDR3 sequences, approximately 14% of them found once; the top ten carry approximately 1.1%. Input material: blood, either unsorted or a sorted T cell fraction (not recorded which). Receptors were obtained from a male donor with ankylosing spondylitis or in good health (not recorded which).

The chain couples TRBV5-1 to TRBJ2-7; no clear D gene. Germline CDR1 reads SGHRS; CDR2 reads YFSETQ. V was pared by 1 base and J by 0 bases, with 11 bases between. CDR3 length: 15 residues. The CDR3 sequence is CASSLNAASSYEQYF. In DNA form, the CDR3 reads TGCGCCAGCAGCTTGAACGCGGCTAGCTCCTACGAGCAGTACTTC.

This clonotype was detected only a few times. V and J are TRBV15 and TRBJ2-3, with D maybe TRBD2 (6 bases). Per the germline V gene, CDR1 is LNHNV and CDR2 is YYDKDF (reference sequence). The CDR3 length is 17 residues. Trimming removed 3 bases from V and 2 bases from J, with 18 bases in between. The CDR3 protein is CATSSGGGRANTDTQYF. The CDR3 DNA follows: TGTGCCACCAGCAGTGGGGGAGGCAGGGCGAACACAGATACGCAGTATTTT.

The V call is TRBV19, the J call TRBJ2-2; weak D call: TRBD1 (6 bases). V lost 6 bases and J lost 4, with 9 bases in between. The CDR3 consists of 13 residues. Germline V lookup: CDR1 LNHDA, CDR2 SQIVND (reference sequence). CDR3 protein: CASRQGITGELFF. In DNA form, the CDR3 reads TGTGCCAGTAGGCAGGGGATCACCGGGGAGCTGTTTTTT.

This clonotype was detected a few times. V and J are TRBV4-1 and TRBJ1-2; D unresolved. CDR3 length: 16 amino acids. The germline CDR1 and CDR2 sequences are MGHRA and YSYEKL. Trimming took 0 bases from V and 2 from J, leaving 13 bases between them. The CDR3: CASSQESPRANYGYTF. The CDR3, as DNA: TGCGCCAGCAGCCAAGAAAGCCCGAGGGCCAACTATGGCTACACCTTC.

The sample holds a few counts of this clonotype. The V gene is TRBV7-7, the J gene TRBJ2-2, with 7 nucleotides matching TRBD1. CDR1 SSHAT and CDR2 FNYEAQ come from the germline V gene (reference sequence). J lost 1 base, V lost 6 bases, and 5 bases had no gene match. The length of the CDR3 is 15 residues. DNA of the CDR3: TGTGCCAGCAGTCCCGCAGGGGGGAACACCGGGGAGCTGTTTTTT. This codes for CASSPAGGNTGELFF.